Below, one T cell receptor beta chain is given with its context. The antigen is undetermined. Naive CD8 populations comprised CD45RO-negative cells positively selected for CCR7, excluding terminally differentiated effector memory CD45RA+ cells. This specimen belongs to a study of shared clonotypes between healthy human individuals. Study results and caveats: Shared clonotypes across all four donors exceeded non-shared ones in generation probability. Enrolling few donors narrowed the genetic and exposure-history diversity that was represented.

Trimming shortened V by 1 base and J by 0 bases, and 6 bases separated the two germline ends. The length of the CDR3 is 14 residues. The V gene's germline CDR1 is MGHRA and CDR2 YSYEKL. The authors' processing: ImmunoSEQ output held junction-only sequences without quality scores, so filtering differed. Repertoires were generated with immunoSEQ multiplex PCR, while TCRdb's copy carries only in-frame clones and drops some. V, J and clone size are those of that table, while D and trimming were read from the DNA. The table records around 600,000 clones, 95% to 98% of them present only once. The gene calls are TRBV4-1 and TRBJ1-1; no firm D call. The receptor was derived from a man aged 25-45 years in good health. Sequenced material: naive CD8+ T cells sorted from blood. In DNA, the CDR3 is TGCGCCAGCAGCCAAGTGGGGATGAACACTGAAGCTTTCTTT. Translating it yields CASSQVGMNTEAFF.